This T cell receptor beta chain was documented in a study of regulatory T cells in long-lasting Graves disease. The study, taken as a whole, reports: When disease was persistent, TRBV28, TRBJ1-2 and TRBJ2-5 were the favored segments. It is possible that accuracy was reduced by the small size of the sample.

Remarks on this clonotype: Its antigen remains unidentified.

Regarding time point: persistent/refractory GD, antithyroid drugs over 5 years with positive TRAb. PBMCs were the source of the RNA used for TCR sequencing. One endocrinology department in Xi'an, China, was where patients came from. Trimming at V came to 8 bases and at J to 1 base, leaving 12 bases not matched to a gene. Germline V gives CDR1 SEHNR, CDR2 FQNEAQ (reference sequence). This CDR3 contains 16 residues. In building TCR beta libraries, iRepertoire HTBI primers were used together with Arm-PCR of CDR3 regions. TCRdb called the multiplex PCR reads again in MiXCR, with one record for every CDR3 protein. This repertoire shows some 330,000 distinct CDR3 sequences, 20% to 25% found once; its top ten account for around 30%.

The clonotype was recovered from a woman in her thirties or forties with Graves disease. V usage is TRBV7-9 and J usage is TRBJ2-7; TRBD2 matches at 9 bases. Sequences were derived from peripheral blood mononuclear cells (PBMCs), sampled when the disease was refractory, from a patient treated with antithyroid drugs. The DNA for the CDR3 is TGTGCCAGCCCCCCCCCCCCGGCGGGAGGGTCCTACGAGCAGTACTTC. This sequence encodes CASPPPPAGGSYEQYF.